The rows below give T cell receptor beta chains drawn from one sample of a study of blood T cell repertoires in COVID-19. Only in-frame clones appear in the TCRdb table, and some are missing; sequencing was by immunoSEQ multiplex PCR. Altogether around 360,000 clones are present, around 87% being singletons, with the ten largest covering 1.5% to 2.5%. Material: PBMCs or T cells enriched from blood (not recorded which). The receptor source for this set is a middle-aged man in a cohort exposed to, infected with or recovered from COVID-19 (not recorded which). The CDR3 runs from the conserved cysteine through the conserved F or W. The D gene is left open where the match is weak. Rows give clone size only sometimes, using once, few, many, or a class for an expanded clone.

CDR3 protein: CASSGGSGEKLFF
CDR3 DNA: TGTGCCAGCTCGGGAGGGTCGGGTGAAAAACTGTTTTTT
V gene: TRBV18
J gene: TRBJ1-4
CDR3 length: 13
D gene: NA
clone size: NA

CDR3 protein: CASTKREYYNEQFF
CDR3 DNA: TGTGCCAGCACCAAGCGGGAGTACTACAATGAGCAGTTCTTC
V gene: TRBV5-6
J gene: TRBJ2-1
CDR3 length: 14
D gene: TRBD2
clone size: NA

CDR3 protein: CASSPTPQARYEQYF
CDR3 DNA: TGTGCCAGCAGCCCCACCCCTCAGGCCCGCTACGAGCAGTACTTC
V gene: TRBV9
J gene: TRBJ2-7
CDR3 length: 15
D gene: NA
clone size: NA

CDR3 protein: CASRKPPTNYGYTF
CDR3 DNA: TGTGCCAGCAGAAAGCCTCCTACTAACTATGGCTACACCTTC
V gene: TRBV6-5
J gene: TRBJ1-2
CDR3 length: 14
D gene: NA
clone size: NA

CDR3 protein: CAWSEGGQGVGYTF
CDR3 DNA: TGTGCCTGGAGTGAGGGGGGACAGGGAGTGGGCTACACCTTC
V gene: TRBV30
J gene: TRBJ1-2
CDR3 length: 14
D gene: TRBD1
clone size: NA

CDR3 protein: CASSLGQGETQYF
CDR3 DNA: TGTGCCAGCAGCCTAGGACAGGGGGAGACCCAGTACTTC
V gene: TRBV7-7
J gene: TRBJ2-5
CDR3 length: 13
D gene: TRBD1
clone size: once

CDR3 protein: CASSQVGYEKLFF
CDR3 DNA: TGCGCCAGCAGCCAAGTGGGCTATGAAAAACTGTTTTTT
V gene: TRBV4-1
J gene: TRBJ1-4
CDR3 length: 13
D gene: NA
clone size: NA

CDR3 protein: CASSSGATSGNTIYF
CDR3 DNA: TGCGCCAGCAGCTCCGGAGCAACCTCTGGAAACACCATATATTTT
V gene: TRBV5-1
J gene: TRBJ1-3
CDR3 length: 15
D gene: NA
clone size: few

CDR3 protein: CASSAAIQGRFTEAFF
CDR3 DNA: TGTGCCAGCAGTGCTGCTATACAGGGGCGGTTTACTGAAGCTTTCTTT
V gene: TRBV6-1
J gene: TRBJ1-1
CDR3 length: 16
D gene: TRBD1
clone size: NA

CDR3 protein: CASSKGCRLGGFGYTF
CDR3 DNA: TGTGCCAGCAGCAAAGGGTGTCGTCTGGGGGGTTTCGGCTACACCTTC
V gene: TRBV21-1
J gene: TRBJ1-2
CDR3 length: 16
D gene: NA
clone size: NA

CDR3 protein: CATRGGYGYTF
CDR3 DNA: TGTGCCACCCGGGGGGGTTATGGCTACACCTTC
V gene: TRBV7-6
J gene: TRBJ1-2
CDR3 length: 11
D gene: NA
clone size: NA

CDR3 protein: CASSLTQDANYGYTF
CDR3 DNA: TGTGCCAGCAGCTTAACGCAGGATGCTAACTATGGCTACACCTTC
V gene: TRBV11-2
J gene: TRBJ1-2
CDR3 length: 15
D gene: NA
clone size: NA

CDR3 protein: CAISDNRGGNQPQHF
CDR3 DNA: TGTGCCATCAGTGACAACAGGGGCGGCAATCAGCCCCAGCATTTT
V gene: TRBV10-3
J gene: TRBJ1-5
CDR3 length: 15
D gene: TRBD1
clone size: NA

CDR3 protein: CASSKDTNTEAFF
CDR3 DNA: TGTGCCAGCAGCAAGGACACGAACACTGAAGCTTTCTTT
V gene: TRBV7-9
J gene: TRBJ1-1
CDR3 length: 13
D gene: NA
clone size: NA

CDR3 protein: CAWSRDRVNSPLHF
CDR3 DNA: TGTGCCTGGAGTAGGGACAGGGTTAATTCACCCCTCCACTTT
V gene: TRBV30
J gene: TRBJ1-6
CDR3 length: 14
D gene: TRBD1
clone size: NA

CDR3 protein: CASSPRQGAAYGYTF
CDR3 DNA: TGTGCCAGCAGCCCCCGACAGGGGGCGGCCTATGGCTACACCTTC
V gene: TRBV27
J gene: TRBJ1-2
CDR3 length: 15
D gene: TRBD1
clone size: NA

CDR3 protein: CASSIRDQPQHF
CDR3 DNA: TGTGCCAGCAGCATCAGGGATCAGCCCCAGCATTTT
V gene: TRBV7-2
J gene: TRBJ1-5
CDR3 length: 12
D gene: NA
clone size: NA